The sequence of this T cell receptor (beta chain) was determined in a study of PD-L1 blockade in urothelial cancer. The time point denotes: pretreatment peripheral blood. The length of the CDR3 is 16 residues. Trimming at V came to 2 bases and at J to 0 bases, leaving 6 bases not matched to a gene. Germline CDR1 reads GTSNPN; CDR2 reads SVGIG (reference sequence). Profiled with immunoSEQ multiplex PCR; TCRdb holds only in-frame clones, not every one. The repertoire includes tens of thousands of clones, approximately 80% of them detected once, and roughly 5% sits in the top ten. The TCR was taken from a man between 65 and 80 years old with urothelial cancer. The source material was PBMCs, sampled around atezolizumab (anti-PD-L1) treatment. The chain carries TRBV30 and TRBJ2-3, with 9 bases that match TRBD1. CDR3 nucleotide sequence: TGTGCCTGGAGTTCCGGGACAGGGATCAGCACAGATACGCAGTATTTT. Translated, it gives CAWSSGTGISTDTQYF. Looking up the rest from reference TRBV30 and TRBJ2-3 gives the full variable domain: SQTIHQWPATLVQPVGSPLSLECTVEGTSNPNLYWYRQAAGRGLQLLFYSVGIGQISSEVPQNLSASRPQDRQFILSSKKLLLSDSGFYLCAWSSGTGISTDTQYFGPGTRLTVL.